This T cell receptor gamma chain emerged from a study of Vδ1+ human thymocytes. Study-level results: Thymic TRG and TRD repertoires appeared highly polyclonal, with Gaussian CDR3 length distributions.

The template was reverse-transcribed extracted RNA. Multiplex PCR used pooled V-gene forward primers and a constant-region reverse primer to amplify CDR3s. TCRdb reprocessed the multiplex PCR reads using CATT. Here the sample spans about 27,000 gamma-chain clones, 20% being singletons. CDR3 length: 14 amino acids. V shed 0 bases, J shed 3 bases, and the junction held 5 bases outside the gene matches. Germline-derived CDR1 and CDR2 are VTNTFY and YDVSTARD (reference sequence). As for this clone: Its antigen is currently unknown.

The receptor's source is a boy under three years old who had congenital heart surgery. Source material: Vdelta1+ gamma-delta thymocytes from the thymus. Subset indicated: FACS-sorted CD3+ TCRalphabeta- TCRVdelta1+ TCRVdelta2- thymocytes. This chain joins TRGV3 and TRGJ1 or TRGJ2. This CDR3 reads CATWDRPLYYKKLF. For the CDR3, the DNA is TGTGCCACCTGGGACAGGCCTCTTTATTATAAGAAACTCTTT.